Listed below are T cell receptor beta chains from one sample, sequenced in a study of somatic mutations in cytotoxic T cells in rheumatoid arthritis. Some clones are missing from TCRdb's copy, which holds only in-frame ones; the method was immunoSEQ multiplex PCR. The table has roughly 25,000 clones, over 65% seen once. Source material: CD8+ T cells sorted from blood. The receptors here all came from a woman younger than 30 in good health. CDR3s leave out the opening cysteine and the closing phenylalanine or tryptophan. A D gene is named only where the DNA matches it firmly.

j_call v_call d_call cdr3_aa
TRBJ2-5 TRBV9 . ASSVDVRETQY
TRBJ2-7 TRBV2 . ASSSGEIIGEQY
TRBJ2-3 TRBV7-9 . ASSLGLGTLWDTQY
TRBJ2-3 TRBV5-1 TRBD2 ASSLGSQGSGSTDTQY
TRBJ2-2 TRBV28 TRBD2 ASSPGLAGGFWLF
TRBJ1-2 TRBV18 . ASSYSGTTGGYT
TRBJ1-1 TRBV6-5 TRBD1 ASRPGQGNTEAF
TRBJ2-3 TRBV11-2 TRBD2 ASSPSGGATDTQY
TRBJ2-1 TRBV28 . ASSLYTEADNEQF
TRBJ1-4 TRBV28 . ASSPLGIDEKLF
TRBJ2-1 TRBV15 . ATSRDREPGNEQF
TRBJ2-5 TRBV9 . ASSVVGLDETQY
TRBJ2-1 TRBV9 . ASSVGPYNEQF
TRBJ1-5 TRBV4-1 TRBD1 ASSQDLAGGIQPQH
TRBJ1-1 TRBV7-8 . ASSLLGANTEAF
TRBJ2-2 TRBV7-8 . ASSSHGTADRGELF
TRBJ1-5 TRBV11-2 . ASSLGEDQPQH
TRBJ1-5 TRBV27 . ASSGLGQSNQPQH
TRBJ2-1 TRBV27 TRBD2 ASSLGTSYEQF
TRBJ1-4 TRBV7-9 TRBD1 ASSLGRTGPESNEKLF
TRBJ1-1 TRBV11-2 . ASSLTEYTEAF
TRBJ2-2 TRBV7-2 . ASSWGSGGELF
TRBJ1-5 TRBV5-4 TRBD1 ASSDRGENQPQH
TRBJ1-2 TRBV9 . ASSSQGFNGYT
TRBJ2-2 TRBV29-1 TRBD1 SVYRGFDTGELF
TRBJ2-2 TRBV7-9 . ASSSTQGPNTGELF
TRBJ2-3 TRBV7-8 TRBD2 ASSNSGGWRDTQY
TRBJ2-1 TRBV5-4 . ASSWSGGSYNEQF
TRBJ2-3 TRBV2 TRBD1 ASRHRGGGTDTQY
TRBJ1-2 TRBV27 TRBD1 ASSLRGGGGYGYT
TRBJ2-1 TRBV29-1 TRBD1 SVGGTGVYNEQF
TRBJ1-1 TRBV7-9 . ASSIVGNTEAF
TRBJ2-1 TRBV11-2 . ASSATSNEQF
TRBJ2-3 TRBV2 . ASSEPDIRHDTQY
TRBJ2-3 TRBV27 . ASSLFGGDTQY